The 2 T cell receptor beta chains listed next were all sequenced from one sample in a study of regulatory T cells in long-lasting Graves disease. Arm-PCR of CDR3 regions and iRepertoire HTBI primers were the basis on which TCR beta libraries were built. In TCRdb, the multiplex PCR reads were re-called with MiXCR into one record per CDR3 protein. Seen here are 200,000 to 250,000 distinct CDR3 sequences, approximately 18% observed once, and the top ten hold about 12%. Time point indicated: newly diagnosed GD, antithyroid drugs for less than 3 months. Extracted PBMC RNA gave rise to the TCR library. Another study also made use of these data, one on T cells in Graves' hyperthyroidism and ophthalmopathy.

The sample was peripheral blood mononuclear cells (PBMCs), taken at new diagnosis, from a patient treated with antithyroid drugs. These receptors all come from a woman aged 25 to 39 with Graves disease.

This clonotype was seen repeatedly, ten times or more. The chain has TRBV7-6 and TRBJ1-1; weak D call: TRBD1 (5 bases). From germline, CDR1 is SGHVS and CDR2 FNYEAQ. V was trimmed by 2 bases and J by 3 bases, leaving 10 bases between them. This CDR3 spans 14 amino acids. This CDR3 reads CASSLQGFDTEAFF. The CDR3 DNA sequence: TGTGCCAGCAGCTTACAGGGTTTTGACACTGAAGCTTTCTTT.

The rearrangement links TRBV20-1 to TRBJ2-1; D is tentatively TRBD1 or TRBD2 (5 bases each). Germline V gene lookup returns CDR1 DFQATT and CDR2 SNEGSKA (reference sequence). This CDR3 region has 15 residues. V lost 6 bases and J 7 bases, leaving 22 bases between the germline ends. The CDR3 loop is CSAQGRRGPLNEQFF. The CDR3 DNA is TGCAGTGCCCAGGGACGTAGGGGCCCTCTAAATGAGCAGTTCTTC.